The 24 T cell receptor beta chains below all came from one sample that was sequenced in a study of beta chain features in type 1 diabetes. Every isolated RNA sample was fully reverse transcribed, so sequencing captured expressed TCRB transcripts. TCRdb keeps only in-frame clones here, not all; method: immunoSEQ multiplex PCR. The sample holds 500,000 to 650,000 clones, about an eighth seen once. Findings of the study overall: People with Type 1 diabetes carried modestly yet significantly shorter TCRB CDR3s in all four CD4+ subsets.

Antigen specificity for these receptors is unknown. The specimen sequenced was naive CD4+ T cells from blood. The receptor source for this set is a man aged 25-45 years with type 1 diabetes.

The sample holds a few counts of this clone. The V and J genes are TRBV7-2 and TRBJ2-1, with 7 bases matching TRBD2. Germline CDR1 is SGHTA and CDR2 is FQGNSA. CDR3 length: 17 residues. V lost 0 bases to trimming and J lost 0 bases; unmatched junction nucleotides: 5. CDR3 bases: TGTGCCAGCAGCTTAGCGGGGGGGACGAGCTCCTACAATGAGCAGTTCTTC. Protein: CASSLAGGTSSYNEQFF.

This clone was detected only a few times. The chain employs TRBV9 and TRBJ1-2; no firm D call. V gave up 4 bases and J gave up 5 bases, with 15 bases separating them. Germline V CDR1 and CDR2: SGDLS, YYNGEE. There are 14 residues in the CDR3. As DNA, the CDR3 is TGTGCCAGCAGCCGGGTGGAGCTCAGTTATGGCTACACCTTC. Encoded protein: CASSRVELSYGYTF.

The CDR3 nucleotides read TGTGCCAGCAGCCGCGCTGAGAACACTGAAGCTTTCTTT. Its translation is CASSRAENTEAFF. This chain connects TRBV7-3 to TRBJ1-1; D is unclear. V lost 5 bases and J lost 1, with 8 bases in between. The CDR3 is made up of 13 amino acids. CDR1 is SGHTA, CDR2 FQGTGA, per germline.

This clone was seen more than once but under ten times. The rearrangement joins TRBV29-1 to TRBJ1-1; TRBD1 matches at 10 bases. Germline-derived CDR1 and CDR2 are SQVTM and ANQGSEA. J lost 6 bases, V lost 7 bases, and 8 bases had no gene match. This CDR3 has 13 residues. In DNA, the CDR3 is TGCAGCGCCCGGACAGGGGGTCCCCCTGAAGCTTTCTTT. This sequence encodes CSARTGGPPEAFF.

This chain joins TRBV18 and TRBJ1-1; D unclear. Germline V gene data show CDR1 as KGHSH and CDR2 as LQKENI. The CDR3 extends over 14 amino acids. Trimming cost V 6 bases and J 4 bases, with 15 bases left between them. In DNA form, the CDR3 reads TGTGCCAGCTCTTTGGACTGGGAGAGCACTGAAGCTTTCTTT. Translation: CASSLDWESTEAFF.

This chain connects TRBV18 to TRBJ2-1; 8 bases match TRBD1. Looked up from germline, CDR1 is KGHSH and CDR2 is LQKENI. V lost 6 bases to trimming and J lost 8 bases; unmatched junction nucleotides: 12. The length of the CDR3 is 15 residues. The DNA of the CDR3 is TGTGCCAGCTCCCCCGGGGCACAGGGGGTCCATGAGCAGTTCTTC. This sequence encodes CASSPGAQGVHEQFF. The full variable domain, with the rest looked up from reference TRBV18 and TRBJ2-1, is NAGVMQNPRHLVRRRGQEARLRCSPMKGHSHVYWYRQLPEEGLKFMVYLQKENIIDESGMPKERFSAEFPKEGPSILRIQQVVRGDSAAYFCASSPGAQGVHEQFFGPGTRLTVL.

The chain has TRBV7-9 and TRBJ1-2; TRBD1 matches 7 bases. The CDR3 spans 14 residues. The germline V gene encodes CDR1 SEHNR and CDR2 FQNEAQ (reference sequence). V trimming: 4 bases; J trimming: 4 bases; junction bases outside the gene matches: 6. The CDR3 DNA reads as TGTGCCAGCAGCTCGGACAGGACGGTCTATGGCTACACCTTC. Translated, it gives CASSSDRTVYGYTF. Supplemented by reference TRBV7-9 and TRBJ1-2, the full variable domain reads DTGVSQNPRHKITKRGQNVTFRCDPISEHNRLYWYRQTLGQGPEFLTYFQNEAQLEKSRLLSDRFSAERPKGSFSTLEIQRTEQGDSAMYLCASSSDRTVYGYTFGSGTRLTVV.

This clone was counted between two and nine times. The CDR3 bases are TGTGCCAGCAGCTTAGCGGGGCAGGGTCGTACAGAGACCCAGTACTTC. Translating gives CASSLAGQGRTETQYF. The rearrangement links TRBV7-9 to TRBJ2-5, with D perhaps TRBD1 (5 bases). V shed 0 bases and J shed 4 bases, with 15 bases lying between them. Germline V gene sequence: CDR1 SEHNR, CDR2 FQNEAQ (reference sequence). The CDR3 spans 16 residues.

This chain joins TRBV4-3 and TRBJ2-6; 7 nucleotides align to TRBD1. This CDR3 has 18 amino acids. Per the germline V gene, CDR1 is LGHNA and CDR2 is YSLEER. V lost 1 base and J lost 0; bases outside the gene matches: 6. The CDR3 DNA follows: TGCGCCAGCAGCCAAGTGGCAGGGGGTAGCTCTGGGGCCAACGTCCTGACTTTC. It specifies CASSQVAGGSSGANVLTF.

This clone turned up a few times. The rearrangement joins TRBV7-2 to TRBJ1-1; possible D gene TRBD1, 6 bases. The V gene's germline CDR1 is SGHTA and CDR2 FQGNSA. Deletions cut 0 bases from V and 0 bases from J, with 8 bases between. The CDR3 is 15 amino acids. CDR3 sequence reads: CASSLAGHMNTEAFF. In DNA form, the CDR3 reads TGTGCCAGCAGCTTAGCGGGACACATGAACACTGAAGCTTTCTTT.

This clone has just a few counts. This chain connects TRBV5-1 to TRBJ2-1; TRBD2 matches at 11 bases. The V segment lost 2 bases and the J segment 4 bases; nucleotides outside the gene matches: 2. CDR3 length equals 15 residues. CDR1 SGHRS and CDR2 YFSETQ come from the germline V gene. The CDR3 reads CASSFGTSGYNEQFF. CDR3 bases: TGCGCCAGCAGCTTTGGGACTAGCGGATACAATGAGCAGTTCTTC.

This chain joins TRBV6-5 and TRBJ2-2; TRBD1 is a possible D gene (6 bases). In germline, CDR1 is MNHEY, CDR2 SVGAGI. The CDR3 spans 15 residues. Trimming stripped 0 bases from V and 4 bases from J, with 9 bases between. Written as DNA, the CDR3 is TGTGCCAGCAGTTACTCAAGACAGGCCACCGGGGAGCTGTTTTTT. Residues: CASSYSRQATGELFF.

In this sample, this clone turned up a few times. The V and J genes are TRBV6-5 and TRBJ2-1; TRBD1 matches at 10 bases. J was trimmed by 0 bases and V by 4 bases; bases with no gene match: 3. CDR1 is MNHEY, CDR2 SVGAGI, per germline. The CDR3 runs 16 residues. The CDR3 here is CASSSGQGGSYNEQFF. In nucleotides, the CDR3 is TGTGCCAGCAGTTCCGGACAGGGGGGCTCCTACAATGAGCAGTTCTTC.

Note on this clone: In the same sample, other DNA sequences code for this CDR3. V usage is TRBV9 and J usage is TRBJ1-2; D ambiguous. This CDR3 has 11 amino acids. Germline CDR1 SGDLS, CDR2 YYNGEE. V dropped 0 bases and J dropped 8 bases, with 5 bases sitting between them. The CDR3 here is CASSVGSGYTF. CDR3 nucleotides: TGTGCCAGCAGCGTAGGTAGCGGCTACACCTTC.

This clone was seen a handful of times. V usage is TRBV5-6 and J usage is TRBJ1-2; perhaps TRBD1 as D (5 bases). Germline V CDR1 and CDR2: SGHDT, YYEEEE. This CDR3 contains 15 residues. With 0 bases removed from V and 1 base from J, the gap between germline ends came to 10 bases. Here the CDR3 reads CASSLAGGSNYGYTF. The DNA for the CDR3 is TGTGCCAGCAGCTTGGCCGGGGGAAGTAACTATGGCTACACCTTC.

This clone came up a few times. V usage is TRBV7-9 and J usage is TRBJ1-6, with 7 bases fitting TRBD1. Germline CDR1 and CDR2: SEHNR and FQNEAQ (reference sequence). Trimming at V came to 1 base and at J to 7 bases, leaving 7 bases not matched to a gene. This CDR3 has 16 amino acids. CDR3 sequence (DNA): TGTGCCAGCAGCTTAGACGGTAACAGGGGAAATTCACCCCTCCACTTT. Its protein product is CASSLDGNRGNSPLHF.

The CDR3 nucleotides read TGTGCCAGCAGTTATGCCGGACAGGGCAACGAGCAGTACTTC. Its translation is CASSYAGQGNEQYF. The chain joins TRBV6-6 to TRBJ2-7; 8 nucleotides match TRBD1. The CDR3 length is 14 residues. Germline V lookup: CDR1 MNHNY, CDR2 SVGAGI (reference sequence). V lost 3 bases to trimming and J lost 5 bases; unmatched junction nucleotides: 6.

The rearrangement uses TRBV2 and TRBJ1-6; 8 nucleotides line up with TRBD1. Germline lookup yields CDR1 SNHLY and CDR2 FYNNEI. J was trimmed by 6 bases and V by 11 bases; bases with no gene match: 9. The CDR3 contains 14 residues. The CDR3 DNA follows: TGTGCCGGCCGGACAGGGATTGGTAATTCACCCCTCCACTTT. Translating it yields CAGRTGIGNSPLHF.

The chain is built from TRBV7-6 and TRBJ2-7, with TRBD1 matching 7 bases. V lost 2 bases to trimming and J lost 1 base; unmatched junction nucleotides: 8. Germline assignment: CDR1 SGHVS and CDR2 FNYEAQ. This CDR3 contains 16 residues. CDR3 protein: CASSLTARGTSYEQYF. The DNA for the CDR3 is TGTGCCAGCAGCTTAACCGCCAGGGGGACATCCTACGAGCAGTACTTC.

V and J are TRBV4-3 and TRBJ2-1, with D perhaps TRBD1 (5 bases). The germline V gene has CDR1 LGHNA and CDR2 YSLEER. The V gene lost 4 bases and the J gene lost 10 bases, with 11 bases spanning the gap. CDR3 size: 12 residues. The CDR3 protein is CASSLMRQEQFF. CDR3 nucleotides: TGCGCCAGCAGCCTCATGAGACAGGAGCAGTTCTTC.

The V and J genes are TRBV19 and TRBJ2-3; a possible D gene is TRBD1 (7 bases). The CDR3 runs to 14 residues. Trimming took 3 bases from V and 4 from J, leaving 11 bases between them. The germline gives CDR1 LNHDA, CDR2 SQIVND (reference sequence). Here the CDR3 reads CASSITGEADTQYF. The CDR3 bases are TGTGCCAGTAGTATTACAGGGGAGGCAGATACGCAGTATTTT. The full variable domain, in which reference TRBV19 and TRBJ2-3 provide the parts outside the CDR3, is DGGITQSPKYLFRKEGQNVTLSCEQNLNHDAMYWYRQDPGQGLRLIYYSQIVNDFQKGDIAEGYSVSREKKESFPLTVTSAQKNPTAFYLCASSITGEADTQYFGPGTRLTVL.

This clone was seen more than once but under ten times. The rearrangement joins TRBV12-5 to TRBJ2-7; 11 bases fit TRBD2. Per the germline V gene, CDR1 is LGHNT and CDR2 is FRNRAP. Unmatched junction bases numbered 6, after V lost 7 bases and J lost 4 bases. This CDR3 comprises 14 residues. This CDR3 is CASDELAGEYEQYF. The CDR3 region has the DNA TGTGCTAGTGATGAACTAGCGGGGGAGTACGAGCAGTACTTC.

The chain links TRBV9 to TRBJ2-1; 9 bases match TRBD1. CDR1 and CDR2 from the germline V gene are SGDLS and YYNGEE. Losses at the gene ends were 0 bases for V and 6 bases for J; bases not matched to a gene: 1. The CDR3 has 14 residues. Written as DNA, the CDR3 is TGTGCCAGCAGCGTAGCGGGACAGGGCAATGAGCAGTTCTTC. Its translation: CASSVAGQGNEQFF.

The chain employs TRBV9 and TRBJ2-5, with 7 bases matching TRBD2. Losses at the gene ends were 0 bases for V and 3 bases for J; bases not matched to a gene: 11. CDR3 size: 17 residues. Looked up from germline, CDR1 is SGDLS and CDR2 is YYNGEE. CDR3 DNA sequence: TGTGCCAGCAGCGTAGCAGGTACAGCGGGGACGGAAGAGACCCAGTACTTC. Protein sequence: CASSVAGTAGTEETQYF.